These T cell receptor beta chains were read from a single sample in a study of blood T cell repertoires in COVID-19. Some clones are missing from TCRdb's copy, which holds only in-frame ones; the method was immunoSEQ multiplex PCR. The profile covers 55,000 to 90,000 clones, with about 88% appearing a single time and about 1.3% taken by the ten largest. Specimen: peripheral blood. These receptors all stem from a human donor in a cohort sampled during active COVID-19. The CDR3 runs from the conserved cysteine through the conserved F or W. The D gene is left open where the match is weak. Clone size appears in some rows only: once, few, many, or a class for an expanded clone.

CDR3: CASSLGVGWETQYF
DNA: TGTGCCAGCAGCCTCGGGGTAGGCTGGGAGACCCAGTACTTC
J: TRBJ2-5
size: once
D: .
V: TRBV3-1/TRBV3-2

CDR3: CASSLDRAYGYTF
DNA: TGTGCCAGCAGCCTAGACAGGGCCTATGGCTACACCTTC
J: TRBJ1-2
size: .
D: TRBD1
V: TRBV3-1/TRBV3-2

CDR3: CASSMWESSGNTIYF
DNA: TGTGCCAGTAGTATGTGGGAGAGCTCTGGAAACACCATATATTTT
J: TRBJ1-3
size: .
D: .
V: TRBV19

CDR3: CASSPDGEETQYF
DNA: TGTGCCAGCAGCCCGGACGGGGAAGAGACCCAGTACTTC
J: TRBJ2-5
size: .
D: .
V: TRBV7-8

CDR3: CASSLVGGPRNEQFF
DNA: TGTGCCAGCAGCTTAGTAGGGGGCCCAAGGAATGAGCAGTTCTTC
J: TRBJ2-1
size: .
D: TRBD1
V: TRBV7-9

CDR3: CASSPDRMGEAQEKLFF
DNA: TGTGCCAGCAGCCCGGATAGGATGGGGGAGGCTCAAGAAAAACTGTTTTTT
J: TRBJ1-4
size: .
D: .
V: TRBV7-9

CDR3: CAWSPLPGATEAFF
DNA: TGTGCCTGGAGTCCCCTGCCGGGTGCCACTGAAGCTTTCTTT
J: TRBJ1-1
size: .
D: .
V: TRBV30

CDR3: CASSEAQGSPYEQYF
DNA: TGTGCCAGCAGTGAAGCCCAGGGGTCGCCCTACGAGCAGTACTTC
J: TRBJ2-7
size: .
D: .
V: TRBV6-1

CDR3: CASSSRGVIAGELFF
DNA: TGTGCCAGCAGCTCCCGGGGGGTAATAGCCGGGGAGCTGTTTTTT
J: TRBJ2-2
size: .
D: TRBD2
V: TRBV11-3

CDR3: CASSVGAGEANEQFF
DNA: TGTGCCAGCAGCGTAGGAGCGGGAGAAGCGAATGAGCAGTTCTTC
J: TRBJ2-1
size: .
D: TRBD2
V: TRBV9

CDR3: CASRRRSTGVVEAFF
DNA: TGTGCCAGCAGACGCCGCAGTACAGGGGTCGTCGAAGCTTTCTTT
J: TRBJ1-1
size: .
D: TRBD1
V: TRBV5-6

CDR3: CASSDPATNIQYF
DNA: TGTGCCAGCAGTGACCCCGCTACGAACATTCAGTACTTC
J: TRBJ2-4
size: .
D: .
V: TRBV6-4

CDR3: CSAWEEQTIMTQYF
DNA: TGCAGCGCCTGGGAGGAACAGACGATTATGACCCAGTACTTC
J: TRBJ2-5
size: .
D: .
V: TRBV29-1

CDR3: CASSRQGTMGTEAFF
DNA: TGTGCCAGCAGCCGACAGGGAACAATGGGCACTGAAGCTTTCTTT
J: TRBJ1-1
size: .
D: TRBD1
V: TRBV14

CDR3: CASSDWGDAGYTF
DNA: TGTGCCAGCAGTGATTGGGGGGACGCTGGCTACACCTTC
J: TRBJ1-2
size: .
D: .
V: TRBV6-1

CDR3: CASSQGRGLAGGEQYF
DNA: TGTGCCAGCAGCCAAGGGCGGGGACTAGCGGGGGGCGAGCAGTACTTC
J: TRBJ2-7
size: .
D: TRBD2
V: TRBV6-6

CDR3: CASSDSWTPNEKLFF
DNA: TGTGCCAGCAGTGATTCTTGGACTCCAAATGAAAAACTGTTTTTT
J: TRBJ1-4
size: once
D: .
V: TRBV2

CDR3: CASSATTGKNTEAFF
DNA: TGCGCCAGCAGTGCCACGACAGGGAAGAACACTGAAGCTTTCTTT
J: TRBJ1-1
size: few
D: TRBD1
V: TRBV10-2

CDR3: CASSAGQGTNYGYTF
DNA: TGTGCCAGTAGTGCAGGACAGGGGACTAACTATGGCTACACCTTC
J: TRBJ1-2
size: .
D: TRBD1
V: TRBV19

CDR3: CASSLAPHTGYEQYF
DNA: TGCGCCAGCAGCTTGGCGCCCCACACGGGTTACGAGCAGTACTTC
J: TRBJ2-7
size: .
D: .
V: TRBV5-1

CDR3: CAISGEGDREDYGYTF
DNA: TGTGCCATCAGTGGGGAGGGGGACAGGGAAGACTATGGCTACACCTTC
J: TRBJ1-2
size: few
D: TRBD1
V: TRBV10-3

CDR3: CASSFLAEGVGTQYF
DNA: TGTGCCAGCAGTTTTCTAGCGGAGGGTGTAGGGACCCAGTACTTC
J: TRBJ2-5
size: .
D: TRBD2
V: TRBV27

CDR3: CASSRSGSGPNTGELFF
DNA: TGTGCCAGCAGTAGGTCTGGAAGCGGACCGAACACCGGGGAGCTGTTTTTT
J: TRBJ2-2
size: .
D: .
V: TRBV27

CDR3: CASSFQDSGNTIYF
DNA: TGTGCCAGCAGCTTCCAGGACTCTGGAAACACCATATATTTT
J: TRBJ1-3
size: .
D: .
V: TRBV5-4

CDR3: CASSWGGDTGELFF
DNA: TGTGCCAGCAGCTGGGGGGGCGACACCGGGGAGCTGTTTTTT
J: TRBJ2-2
size: .
D: .
V: TRBV7-9

CDR3: CASSRTTRSSPLHF
DNA: TGCGCCAGCAGCCGGACAACCCGGAGTTCACCCCTCCACTTT
J: TRBJ1-6
size: once
D: .
V: TRBV5-1

CDR3: CAISDFETSGSLDEQFF
DNA: TGTGCCATCAGTGACTTTGAGACTAGCGGGAGTTTGGATGAGCAGTTCTTC
J: TRBJ2-1
size: .
D: TRBD2
V: TRBV10-3

CDR3: CASSSSGTSGYYNEQFF
DNA: TGTGCCAGCAGCTCCTCCGGGACTAGCGGTTACTACAATGAGCAGTTCTTC
J: TRBJ2-1
size: .
D: TRBD2
V: TRBV7-3

CDR3: CASSESFGLADNEQFF
DNA: TGCGCCAGCAGTGAGTCATTTGGACTAGCGGACAATGAGCAGTTCTTC
J: TRBJ2-1
size: .
D: TRBD2
V: TRBV10-2

CDR3: CASSPGWGQGVYEQYF
DNA: TGTGCCAGCAGCCCTGGCTGGGGACAGGGGGTCTACGAGCAGTACTTC
J: TRBJ2-7
size: .
D: TRBD1
V: TRBV3-1/TRBV3-2

CDR3: CASSSLGAGGSDTQYF
DNA: TGTGCCAGCAGCTCCCTAGGGGCGGGAGGATCAGATACGCAGTATTTT
J: TRBJ2-3
size: .
D: TRBD2
V: TRBV5-6

CDR3: CASSTDTNTGELFF
DNA: TGCGCCAGCAGCACGGACACGAACACCGGGGAGCTGTTTTTT
J: TRBJ2-2
size: .
D: .
V: TRBV5-1

CDR3: CASSLVNYGYTF
DNA: TGTGCCAGCAGCTTAGTTAATTATGGCTACACCTTC
J: TRBJ1-2
size: .
D: .
V: TRBV7-2

CDR3: CASSLGGQGADEQYF
DNA: TGTGCCAGCAGCTTGGGGGGACAGGGGGCCGACGAGCAGTACTTC
J: TRBJ2-7
size: .
D: TRBD1
V: TRBV5-4

CDR3: CAWRGDTDTQYF
DNA: TGTGCCTGGAGAGGAGATACAGATACGCAGTATTTT
J: TRBJ2-3
size: .
D: .
V: TRBV30

CDR3: CASSLTGALDTQYF
DNA: TGTGCCAGCAGTCTCACAGGGGCCCTGGATACGCAGTATTTT
J: TRBJ2-3
size: .
D: TRBD1
V: TRBV5-4

CDR3: CAISPGTGIGTDTQYF
DNA: TGTGCCATCAGTCCCGGGACAGGGATCGGCACAGATACGCAGTATTTT
J: TRBJ2-3
size: .
D: TRBD1
V: TRBV10-3